The 21 T cell receptor beta chains given below trace back to one sample, sequenced in a study of blood T cell repertoires in COVID-19. Clones were sequenced by immunoSEQ multiplex PCR, and TCRdb holds only the in-frame ones, with some missing. The sample yields 120,000 to 150,000 clones, 65% to 85% seen once. Material: peripheral blood. Source of these receptors: a man aged 60-69 years with active or convalescent COVID-19.

The V gene is TRBV18, the J gene TRBJ1-2; D might be TRBD1 (5 bases). This CDR3 region has 15 residues. The V gene lost 1 base and the J gene lost 7 bases, with 16 bases spanning the gap. The germline CDR1 and CDR2 sequences are KGHSH and LQKENI. CDR3 region: CASSPRGTGDSGYTF. For the CDR3, the DNA is TGTGCCAGCTCACCACGGGGAACGGGGGACTCTGGCTACACCTTC.

The chain is built from TRBV29-1 and TRBJ1-2, with 9 bases matching TRBD1. CDR1 and CDR2 from the germline V gene are SQVTM and ANQGSEA. This CDR3 comprises 13 residues. V shed 4 bases and J 8 bases; nucleotides not matched to a gene: 8. CDR3 residues: CSVVGQGLYGYTF. CDR3 nucleotide sequence: TGCAGCGTTGTTGGACAGGGGCTCTACGGCTACACCTTC.

The rearrangement joins TRBV19 to TRBJ1-1, with 8 bases fitting TRBD1. CDR1 LNHDA and CDR2 SQIVND come from the germline V gene (reference sequence). This CDR3 has 14 residues. V lost 8 bases, J lost 0 bases, and 5 bases stayed unmatched. CDR3 sequence: CASGDRGMNTEAFF. The CDR3 DNA reads as TGTGCCAGTGGTGACAGGGGCATGAACACTGAAGCTTTCTTT.

The rearrangement links TRBV5-6 to TRBJ1-6; D possibly corresponds to TRBD1 (5 bases). The CDR3 totals 14 residues. CDR1 is SGHDT and CDR2 is YYEEEE in the germline V gene. The ends were cut back, 3 bases at V and 7 bases at J, with 11 bases in the middle. CDR3 in DNA: TGTGCCAGCAGCTCTGGACACGTAAATTCACCCCTCCACTTT. It is translated as CASSSGHVNSPLHF.

V is TRBV13 and J is TRBJ1-1; D perhaps matches TRBD1 (6 bases). The CDR3 is 13 amino acids. The V and J ends lost 5 bases and 7 bases respectively, with 14 bases between them. Germline V gene sequence: CDR1 PRHDT, CDR2 FYEKMQ (reference sequence). CDR3 protein: CASSLAARGEAFF. The DNA of the CDR3 is TGTGCCAGCAGCCTGGCCGCCAGGGGTGAAGCTTTCTTT.

This clone has a handful of counts. The genes are TRBV24-1 and TRBJ1-2; D gene unclear. V lost 8 bases and J lost 2, with 11 bases in between. CDR3 length: 13 amino acids. Germline CDR1 reads KGHDR; CDR2 reads SFDVKD. CDR3 DNA: TGTGCCACCACTGCGGGCGGAAACTATGGCTACACCTTC. Protein product: CATTAGGNYGYTF.

This clone occurred once. The V call is TRBV7-6, the J call TRBJ2-3; 7 nucleotides align to TRBD1. Unmatched junction bases numbered 4, after V lost 1 base and J lost 3 bases. Germline CDR1 and CDR2: SGHVS and FNYEAQ. The CDR3 has 15 amino acids. CDR3 coding DNA: TGTGCCAGCAGCTTAGGGACAGGAAAGACAGATACGCAGTATTTT. It yields the protein CASSLGTGKTDTQYF.

A single count supports this clone. The chain uses TRBV2 and TRBJ2-7; 10 nucleotides match TRBD2. CDR3 length: 13 residues. The V gene's germline CDR1 is SNHLY and CDR2 FYNNEI. V shed 8 bases and J 5 bases; nucleotides not matched to a gene: 6. The CDR3 nucleotides are TGTGCCAGCGCATATCTAGCGGGAGACGAGCAGTACTTC. As protein: CASAYLAGDEQYF.

Of note for this clone: This sample includes further DNA sequences coding for the same CDR3. V usage is TRBV18 and J usage is TRBJ1-5; TRBD1 matches 11 bases. CDR1 is KGHSH and CDR2 is LQKENI in the germline V gene. CDR3 length equals 15 residues. Trimming removed 2 bases from V and 4 bases from J; junction bases left unmatched: 1. CDR3 in amino acids: CASSPGTGGNQPQHF. The DNA for the CDR3 is TGTGCCAGCTCACCAGGGACAGGGGGAAATCAGCCCCAGCATTTT. Looking up the rest from reference TRBV18 and TRBJ1-5 gives the full variable domain: NAGVMQNPRHLVRRRGQEARLRCSPMKGHSHVYWYRQLPEEGLKFMVYLQKENIIDESGMPKERFSAEFPKEGPSILRIQQVVRGDSAAYFCASSPGTGGNQPQHFGDGTRLSIL.

The chain combines TRBV11-2 with TRBJ1-4; possible D gene TRBD1, 5 bases. CDR3 size: 15 residues. The V gene's germline CDR1 is SGHAT and CDR2 FQNNGV. V gave up 5 bases and J gave up 8 bases, with 18 bases separating them. In DNA form, the CDR3 reads TGTGCCAGCAGCCCCCCTTCGGGGGTCTCAGAAAAACTGTTTTTT. It specifies CASSPPSGVSEKLFF.

The rearrangement joins TRBV11-1 to TRBJ2-7; D is unresolved. Between the trimmed V and J ends, which lost 6 bases and 3 bases, there was a span of 21 bases. CDR3 length: 16 amino acids. Germline lookup yields CDR1 SGHAT and CDR2 FQDESV (reference sequence). The CDR3 region is CASRQNPVQGGYEQYF. CDR3 nucleotides: TGTGCCAGCAGGCAAAACCCCGTCCAAGGCGGCTACGAGCAGTACTTC.

V is TRBV30 and J is TRBJ2-3, with TRBD2 matching over 10 bases. Germline V lookup: CDR1 GTSNPN, CDR2 SVGIG (reference sequence). With 1 base clipped from V and 0 bases from J, the junction kept 10 bases outside the gene matches. The CDR3 contains 18 residues. Written as DNA, the CDR3 is TGTGCCTGGAGTGCTCGCCTAGCGGGAGTGTATAGCACAGATACGCAGTATTTT. This encodes CAWSARLAGVYSTDTQYF. Variable domain in full (rest from reference TRBV30 and TRBJ2-3): SQTIHQWPATLVQPVGSPLSLECTVEGTSNPNLYWYRQAAGRGLQLLFYSVGIGQISSEVPQNLSASRPQDRQFILSSKKLLLSDSGFYLCAWSARLAGVYSTDTQYFGPGTRLTVL.

For the CDR3, the DNA is TGTGCCACCAGCAGAGATCGGAGGACGGTGGGGGAGCAGTACTTC. Protein sequence: CATSRDRRTVGEQYF. This rearrangement joins TRBV15 to TRBJ2-7; D possibly corresponds to TRBD2 (5 bases). Per germline, CDR1 LNHNV and CDR2 YYDKDF (reference sequence). CDR3 length: 15 amino acids. V lost 0 bases and J 7 bases, leaving 16 bases between the germline ends.

This clone was seen only once. The chain combines TRBV9 with TRBJ2-3, with TRBD2 identical over 10 bases. The trim removed 2 bases at V and 6 bases at J, leaving 6 bases unmatched. This CDR3 is built from 15 residues. Germline lookup yields CDR1 SGDLS and CDR2 YYNGEE. CDR3 in amino acids: CASSVSGRPLDTQYF. CDR3 sequence (DNA): TGTGCCAGCAGCGTTAGCGGGAGGCCTCTGGATACGCAGTATTTT.

The chain uses TRBV30 and TRBJ2-7; 9 nucleotides line up with TRBD2. Germline assignment: CDR1 GTSNPN and CDR2 SVGIG (reference sequence). The CDR3 sequence is 14 residues long. J gave up 3 bases and V 8 bases, and 11 bases lay outside the gene matches. Here the CDR3 DNA reads TGTGCCCCGAAGGGCGGGAGGGCGATCTACGAGCAGTACTTC. It encodes CAPKGGRAIYEQYF.

The rearrangement links TRBV24-1 to TRBJ2-2; D uncertain. V lost 7 bases and J lost 0, with 5 bases in between. Germline values: CDR1 KGHDR, CDR2 SFDVKD. The CDR3 extends over 13 amino acids. Written as DNA, the CDR3 is TGTGCCACCAGACTTACGAACACCGGGGAGCTGTTTTTT. It specifies CATRLTNTGELFF.

The chain uses TRBV27 and TRBJ2-5; 7 bases are a match to TRBD2. The CDR3 is 16 residues long. Germline CDR1 reads MNHEY; CDR2 reads SMNVEV (reference sequence). V shed 4 bases and J 3 bases; nucleotides not matched to a gene: 11. CDR3 coding DNA: TGTGCCAGCAGTTCCCCCTCGGGGGGAGGAAAAGAGACCCAGTACTTC. Translation gives CASSSPSGGGKETQYF.

The chain recombines TRBV18 with TRBJ2-1; no firm D call. V dropped 8 bases and J dropped 0 bases, with 14 bases sitting between them. Germline V CDR1 and CDR2: KGHSH, LQKENI. This CDR3 comprises 15 residues. In DNA form, the CDR3 reads TGTGCCAGCCGCGTGAGTCCCACCTCCTACAATGAGCAGTTCTTC. Amino acids: CASRVSPTSYNEQFF.

The V gene is TRBV6-5, the J gene TRBJ2-3; 7 nucleotides align to TRBD2. Germline values: CDR1 MNHEY, CDR2 SVGAGI. V shed 2 bases, J shed 4 bases, and the junction held 3 bases outside the gene matches. The CDR3 spans 14 residues. This chain's CDR3 is CASSYTTSPDTQYF. The CDR3 nucleotides are TGTGCCAGCAGTTACACGACTAGCCCAGATACGCAGTATTTT.

The V gene is TRBV10-3, the J gene TRBJ1-5, with D possibly matching TRBD1 (5 bases). The V gene's germline CDR1 is ENHRY and CDR2 SYGVKD. Trimming removed 3 bases from V and 1 base from J, with 13 bases in between. There are 16 residues in the CDR3. CDR3 sequence: CAISESWGRSNQPQHF. CDR3 sequence (DNA): TGTGCCATCAGTGAATCGTGGGGCAGGAGCAATCAGCCCCAGCATTTT.

The rearrangement uses TRBV25-1 and TRBJ1-5; D uncertain. Trimming cost V 9 bases and J 4 bases, with 19 bases left between them. Germline V gene sequence: CDR1 MGHDK, CDR2 SYGVNS. The CDR3 spans 15 residues. CDR3 sequence: CARPPSTGGNQPQHF. DNA for the CDR3: TGTGCCAGACCTCCTTCGACGGGAGGGAATCAGCCCCAGCATTTT.